The next 9 T cell receptor beta chains were all read from a single sample in a study of graft-versus-host responses after intestinal transplantation. Assay: immunoSEQ multiplex PCR; the TCRdb copy retains only in-frame clones and omits some. The table has 35,000 to 45,000 clones, 80% to 95% seen once; the top ten hold about 3.6%. Source: PBMCs, taken nearly 750 days after intestinal transplantation. These TCRs come from a human patient who received an intestinal transplant, so some T cells may come from the graft donor.

This chain links TRBV11-1 with TRBJ1-2; perhaps TRBD1 as D (5 bases). CDR3 length: 12 amino acids. Germline V gene sequence: CDR1 SGHAT, CDR2 FQDESV (reference sequence). Trimming took off 5 bases at V and 7 bases at J, with 11 bases between the two ends. This CDR3 is CASSGSGLGYTF. Written as DNA, the CDR3 is TGTGCCAGCAGCGGGTCAGGGCTTGGCTACACCTTC.

The gene calls are TRBV10-2 and TRBJ2-7; a possible D gene is TRBD1 (5 bases). In germline, CDR1 is WSHSY, CDR2 SAAADI. The CDR3 contains 14 residues. The V end lost 8 bases, the J end lost 3 bases, and 17 bases lay between the germline ends. In nucleotides, the CDR3 is TGCGCCAGCGAGAGTCGGCAGGGCGACTACGAGCAGTACTTC. This encodes CASESRQGDYEQYF.

The chain is built from TRBV7-2 and TRBJ2-3, with D unresolved. Trimming pared 3 bases from V and 4 bases from J, leaving 8 bases between. The CDR3 runs 13 residues. Germline lookup yields CDR1 SGHTA and CDR2 FQGNSA. CDR3 nucleotides: TGTGCCAGCAGCTTCCGGAGTGCAGATACGCAGTATTTT. Translated, it gives CASSFRSADTQYF.

V and J are TRBV9 and TRBJ1-2; 8 positions match TRBD1. The V gene's germline CDR1 is SGDLS and CDR2 YYNGEE. The CDR3 length is 15 residues. The V and J ends lost 2 bases and 4 bases, in that order; junction bases with no gene match: 7. Here the CDR3 DNA reads TGTGCCAGCAGCGTCCAGGGGGCGCTTGGCTATGGCTACACCTTC. Translating it yields CASSVQGALGYGYTF.

The genes are TRBV29-1 and TRBJ2-7, with TRBD2 identical over 7 bases. Germline CDR1 SQVTM, CDR2 ANQGSEA. This CDR3 comprises 13 residues. J was trimmed by 5 bases and V by 7 bases; bases with no gene match: 11. CDR3 sequence (DNA): TGCAGCGCCGGGACGGCGGGGGTCCACGAGCAGTACTTC. This codes for CSAGTAGVHEQYF.

The V call is TRBV11-2, the J call TRBJ1-5, with D perhaps TRBD1 (5 bases). Germline CDR1 SGHAT, CDR2 FQNNGV. This CDR3 spans 16 amino acids. V shed 0 bases and J shed 6 bases, with 15 bases lying between them. The CDR3 protein is CASSLEGRRGVQPQHF. CDR3 in DNA: TGTGCCAGCAGCTTAGAGGGCCGCCGGGGGGTTCAGCCCCAGCATTTT.

The chain recombines TRBV18 with TRBJ1-1; D may be TRBD1 (6 bases). With 3 bases removed from V and 3 bases from J, the gap between germline ends came to 11 bases. The CDR3 loop spans 14 amino acids. CDR1 and CDR2 (germline): KGHSH, LQKENI. The CDR3, as DNA: TGTGCCAGCTCACCTCGACAGGCGGACACTGAAGCTTTCTTT. This codes for CASSPRQADTEAFF.

This chain uses TRBV7-2 with TRBJ1-3; no clear D gene. Germline V CDR1 and CDR2: SGHTA, FQGNSA. This CDR3 region has 13 residues. Between the trimmed V and J ends, which lost 2 bases and 4 bases, there was a span of 6 bases. The CDR3 DNA sequence: TGTGCCAGCAGCTTATTCCTGGGAAACACCATATATTTT. Residues: CASSLFLGNTIYF.

This chain uses TRBV2 with TRBJ2-7; D is perhaps TRBD1 or TRBD2 (5 bases each). Trimming cost V 8 bases and J 2 bases, with 22 bases left between them. The germline V gene encodes CDR1 SNHLY and CDR2 FYNNEI. The CDR3 has 16 amino acids. The CDR3 protein is CASLDSGPRDPYEQYF. The CDR3 DNA is TGTGCCAGCCTGGATTCGGGGCCCAGGGATCCCTACGAGCAGTACTTC.